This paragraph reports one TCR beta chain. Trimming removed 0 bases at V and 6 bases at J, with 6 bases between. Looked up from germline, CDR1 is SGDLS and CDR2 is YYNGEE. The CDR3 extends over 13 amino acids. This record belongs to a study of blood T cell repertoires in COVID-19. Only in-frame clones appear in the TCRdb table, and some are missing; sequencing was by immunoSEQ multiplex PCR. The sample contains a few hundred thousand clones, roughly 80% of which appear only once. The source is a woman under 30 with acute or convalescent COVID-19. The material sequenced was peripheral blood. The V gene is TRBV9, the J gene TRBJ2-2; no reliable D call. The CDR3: CASSVVESGELFF. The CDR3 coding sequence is TGTGCCAGCAGCGTAGTAGAGTCCGGGGAGCTGTTTTTT.